A single sample gave rise to the 3 T cell receptor beta chains below, sequenced in a study of T-cell memory formation after mild COVID-19. TCRdb itself ran the 5' RACE reads through MiXCR, one entry per CDR3 protein. The sample consists of tens of thousands of distinct CDR3 sequences, more than 11% of them appearing once. Sample: PBMCs or a T cell subset sorted from them (not recorded which). These receptors came from an adult woman who had mild COVID-19 (a few samples of this study predate the infection). Cell type and time point are not known.

By sample share, this clonotype is medium-sized. This rearrangement joins TRBV4-1 to TRBJ2-6, with D hard to call. This CDR3 is 15 amino acids long. Deletions cut 0 bases from V and 0 bases from J, with 3 bases between. The germline gives CDR1 MGHRA, CDR2 YSYEKL. The CDR3 spells CASSQEASGANVLTF. The DNA of the CDR3 is TGCGCCAGCAGCCAAGAAGCCTCTGGGGCCAACGTCCTGACTTTC.

This clonotype was detected only a few times. The V and J genes are TRBV14 and TRBJ2-7, with D hard to call. The germline V and J ends were trimmed by 0 bases and 4 bases, with 10 bases remaining between them. Germline V gene sequence: CDR1 SGHDN, CDR2 FVKESK. This CDR3 comprises 14 residues. This chain's CDR3 is CASSQESASYEQYF. The CDR3 DNA sequence: TGTGCCAGCAGCCAAGAATCGGCATCTTACGAGCAGTACTTC. Full variable domain (outside the CDR3, taken from reference TRBV14 and TRBJ2-7): EAGVTQFPSHSVIEKGQTVTLRCDPISGHDNLYWYRRVMGKEIKFLLHFVKESKQDESGMPNNRFLAERTGGTYSTLKVQPAELEDSGVYFCASSQESASYEQYFGPGTRLTVT.

This chain uses TRBV5-1 with TRBJ2-1; 7 bases agree with TRBD2. Trimming cost V 3 bases and J 3 bases; bases outside gene matches: 15. Per the germline V gene, CDR1 is SGHRS and CDR2 is YFSETQ. This CDR3 spans 18 amino acids. The CDR3, as DNA: TGCGCCAGCAGCTCAACACCGACTAGCACCAGAATCTACAATGAGCAGTTCTTC. Translation: CASSSTPTSTRIYNEQFF.